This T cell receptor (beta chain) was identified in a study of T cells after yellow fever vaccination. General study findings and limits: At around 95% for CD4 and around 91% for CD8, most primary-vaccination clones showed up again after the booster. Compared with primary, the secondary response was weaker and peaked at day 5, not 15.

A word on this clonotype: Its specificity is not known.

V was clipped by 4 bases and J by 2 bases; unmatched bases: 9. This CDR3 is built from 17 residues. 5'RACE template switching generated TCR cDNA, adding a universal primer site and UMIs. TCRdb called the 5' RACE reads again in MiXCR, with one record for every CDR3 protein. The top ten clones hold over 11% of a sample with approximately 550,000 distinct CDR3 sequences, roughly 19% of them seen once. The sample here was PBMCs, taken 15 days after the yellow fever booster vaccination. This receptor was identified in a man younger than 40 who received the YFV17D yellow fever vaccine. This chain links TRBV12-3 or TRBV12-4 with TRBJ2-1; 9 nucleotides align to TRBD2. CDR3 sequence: CASSSGLAAGAYNEQFF. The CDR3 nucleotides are TGTGCCAGCAGTTCGGGACTAGCTGCCGGGGCCTACAATGAGCAGTTCTTC.